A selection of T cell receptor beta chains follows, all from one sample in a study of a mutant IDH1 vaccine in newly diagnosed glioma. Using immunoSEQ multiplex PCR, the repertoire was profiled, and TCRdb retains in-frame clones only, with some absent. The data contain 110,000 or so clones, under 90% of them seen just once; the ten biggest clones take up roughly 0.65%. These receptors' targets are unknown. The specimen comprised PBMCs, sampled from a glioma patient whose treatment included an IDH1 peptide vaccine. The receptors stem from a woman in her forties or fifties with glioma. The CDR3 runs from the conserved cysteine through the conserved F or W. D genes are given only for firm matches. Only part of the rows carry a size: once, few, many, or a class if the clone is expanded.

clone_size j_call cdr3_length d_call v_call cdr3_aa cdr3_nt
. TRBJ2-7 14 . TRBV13 CASSLVSGSHGLYF TGTGCCAGCAGCCTAGTCTCCGGGAGCCATGGGCTGTACTTC
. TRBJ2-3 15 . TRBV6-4 CASSPGDSSTDTQYF TGTGCCAGCAGTCCGGGGGACAGTAGCACAGATACGCAGTATTTT
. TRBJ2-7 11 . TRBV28 CATGWAYEQYF TGTGCAACGGGCTGGGCCTACGAGCAGTACTTC
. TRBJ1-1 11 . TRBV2 CATTSNTEAFF TGTGCCACGACCTCGAACACTGAAGCTTTCTTT
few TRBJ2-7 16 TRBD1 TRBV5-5 CASSLVFGQGVYEQYF TGTGCCAGCAGCTTGGTTTTCGGGCAGGGGGTCTACGAGCAGTACTTC
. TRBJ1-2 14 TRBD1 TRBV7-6 CASSPGQGNYGYTF TGTGCCAGCAGCCCGGGACAGGGTAACTATGGCTACACCTTC
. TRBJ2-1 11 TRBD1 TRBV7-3 CASSAGGSWFF TGTGCCAGCAGTGCAGGGGGCTCGTGGTTCTTC
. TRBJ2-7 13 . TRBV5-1 CASSLATAYEQYF TGCGCCAGCAGCTTAGCCACAGCCTACGAGCAGTACTTC
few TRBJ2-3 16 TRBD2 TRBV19 CASSIRVSGPTDTQYF TGTGCCAGTAGTATCCGAGTTAGCGGGCCCACAGATACGCAGTATTTT
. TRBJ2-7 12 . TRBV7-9 CASTGTGYEQYF TGTGCCAGCACAGGGACCGGTTACGAGCAGTACTTC
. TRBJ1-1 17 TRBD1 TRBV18 CASSPGTGAQVDTEAFF TGTGCCAGCTCGCCCGGGACAGGGGCGCAAGTCGACACTGAAGCTTTCTTT
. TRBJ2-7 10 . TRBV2 CASRSYEQYF TGTGCCAGCAGGTCCTACGAGCAGTACTTC
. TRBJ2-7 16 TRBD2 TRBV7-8 CASSLLGSGSSYEQYF TGTGCCAGCAGCCTCTTAGGGAGCGGGAGCTCCTACGAGCAGTACTTC
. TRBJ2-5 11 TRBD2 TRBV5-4 CASSSGGTQYF TGTGCCAGCAGCTCGGGGGGGACCCAGTACTTC
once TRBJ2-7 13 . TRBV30 CAWSVALPYEQYF TGTGCCTGGAGTGTCGCTCTTCCCTACGAGCAGTACTTC
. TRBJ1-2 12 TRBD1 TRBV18 CASSGQDLGYTF TGTGCCAGCTCTGGACAGGACTTGGGCTACACCTTC
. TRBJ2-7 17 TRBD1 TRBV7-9 CASSPDRVSRPLFEQYF TGTGCCAGCAGCCCGGACAGGGTTTCGAGGCCACTTTTCGAGCAGTACTTC
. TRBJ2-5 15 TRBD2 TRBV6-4 CASSEVAGDGETQYF TGTGCCAGCAGTGAAGTAGCGGGAGATGGGGAGACCCAGTACTTC
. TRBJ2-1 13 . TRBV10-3 CAISESSYNEQFF TGTGCCATCAGTGAGTCAAGTTACAATGAGCAGTTCTTC
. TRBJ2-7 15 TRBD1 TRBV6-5 CASSSPGQGAGEQYF TGTGCCAGCAGTTCCCCGGGACAGGGGGCGGGGGAGCAGTACTTC
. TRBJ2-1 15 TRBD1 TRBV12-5 CASGKGTGGYNEQFF TGTGCTAGTGGAAAAGGGACAGGGGGTTACAATGAGCAGTTCTTC
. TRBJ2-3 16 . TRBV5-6 CASSLVGQGGTDTQYF TGTGCCAGCAGCTTGGTTGGACAGGGAGGGACAGATACGCAGTATTTT
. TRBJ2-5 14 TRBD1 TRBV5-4 CASSPTGGLGTQYF TGTGCCAGCAGTCCGACAGGGGGCTTAGGGACCCAGTACTTC
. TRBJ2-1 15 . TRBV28 CASSLSGPSYNEQFF TGTGCCAGCAGTTTAAGCGGGCCCTCCTACAATGAGCAGTTCTTC
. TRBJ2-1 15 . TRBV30 CAWNRGREAYNEQFF TGTGCCTGGAATCGGGGGCGGGAAGCCTACAATGAGCAGTTCTTC
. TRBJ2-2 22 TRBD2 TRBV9 CASSTGTGGYTSGRADTGELFF TGTGCCAGCAGCACCGGGACAGGGGGATATACTAGCGGGAGGGCCGACACCGGGGAGCTGTTTTTT
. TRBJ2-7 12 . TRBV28 CASSSGVGEQYF TGTGCCAGCAGTTCGGGGGTAGGGGAGCAGTACTTC
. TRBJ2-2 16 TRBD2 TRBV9 CASSSGLAGDTGELFF TGTGCCAGCAGCTCAGGACTAGCGGGGGACACCGGGGAGCTGTTTTTT
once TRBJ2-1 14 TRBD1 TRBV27 CASSITTGHNEQFF TGTGCCAGCAGTATAACGACAGGGCACAATGAGCAGTTCTTC
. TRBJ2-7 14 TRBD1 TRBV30 CAWDYDRGPNEQYF TGTGCCTGGGACTACGACAGGGGGCCAAACGAGCAGTACTTC
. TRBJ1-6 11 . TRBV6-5 CASRENSPLHF TGTGCCAGCCGGGAGAATTCACCCCTCCACTTT
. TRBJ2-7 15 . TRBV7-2 CASSLPGGGPYEQYF TGTGCCAGCAGCTTACCCGGGGGAGGACCCTACGAGCAGTACTTC
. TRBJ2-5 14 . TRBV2 CASSAPVSQETQYF TGTGCCAGCAGCGCACCCGTGTCCCAAGAGACCCAGTACTTC
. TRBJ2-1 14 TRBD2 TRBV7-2 CASSPSGRYNEQFF TGTGCCAGCAGCCCTAGCGGGAGGTACAATGAGCAGTTCTTC
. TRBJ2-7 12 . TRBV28 CASWVGFGEQYF TGTGCCAGCTGGGTCGGTTTTGGGGAGCAGTACTTC
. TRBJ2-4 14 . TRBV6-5 CASSPNGAKNIQYF TGTGCCAGCAGCCCTAATGGGGCCAAAAACATTCAGTACTTC
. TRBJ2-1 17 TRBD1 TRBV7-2 CASSLGQGDPSYNEQFF TGTGCCAGCAGCTTAGGACAGGGGGATCCCTCCTACAATGAGCAGTTCTTC
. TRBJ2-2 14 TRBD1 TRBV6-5 CASCRDREAGELFF TGTGCCAGCTGCCGGGACAGGGAGGCCGGGGAGCTGTTTTTT
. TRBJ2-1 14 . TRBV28 CASIPPGLHNEQFF TGTGCCAGCATCCCCCCCGGACTACACAATGAGCAGTTCTTC
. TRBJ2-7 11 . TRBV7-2 CASSGGGEQYF TGTGCCAGCAGCGGAGGGGGCGAGCAGTACTTC